This T cell receptor (beta chain) was retrieved from a study of OX40 agonist ivuxolimab in advanced cancers. Only in-frame clones appear in the TCRdb table, and some are missing; sequencing was by immunoSEQ multiplex PCR. The table records about 91,000 clones, approximately 90% of them present only once. The CDR3 has 15 residues. V lost 3 bases and J 7 bases, leaving 16 bases between the germline ends. In germline, CDR1 is LNHDA, CDR2 SQIVND (reference sequence). Cycle 7 day 1, cycle 4 day 1, and baseline were the timepoints at which blood was sampled. This sequence originates from an adult with an advanced solid tumor such as melanoma, head and neck, liver or kidney cancer. The chain links TRBV19 to TRBJ2-1, with D possibly being TRBD2 (6 bases). The specimen was CD4+ or CD8+ T cells sorted from blood, collected in a trial of the OX40 agonist ivuxolimab. The CDR3 bases are TGTGCCAGTAGTATGTTAGCGGTGCGAGGGAATGAGCAGTTCTTC. Translation gives CASSMLAVRGNEQFF.